This entry lists 18 T cell receptor beta chains sequenced from one sample in a study of shared clonotypes between healthy human individuals. The assay was immunoSEQ multiplex PCR, and TCRdb's table has in-frame clones only and misses some. The sample carries millions of clones, roughly nine tenths recorded once. Sequencing was performed on naive CD4+ T cells sorted from blood. Subset in this sample: CD45RA+ positively selected. These TCRs come from a man between 18 and 35 years old in good health.

This chain joins TRBV19 and TRBJ1-1, with 7 nucleotides matching TRBD1. J gave up 1 base and V 7 bases, and 9 bases lay outside the gene matches. Germline CDR1 and CDR2: LNHDA and SQIVND (reference sequence). CDR3 length: 15 amino acids. This CDR3 is CASNPRDRTNTEAFF. CDR3 nucleotide sequence: TGTGCCAGTAACCCCCGGGACAGAACGAACACTGAAGCTTTCTTT.

On this clone itself: Within the sample, other DNA sequences also encode this same CDR3. The rearrangement joins TRBV6-5 to TRBJ2-7; 10 bases line up with TRBD2. Germline CDR1 MNHEY, CDR2 SVGAGI. The CDR3 extends over 13 amino acids. V was clipped by 7 bases and J by 2 bases; unmatched bases: 2. CDR3 sequence (DNA): TGTGCCAGCAAACTAGCGGGACCCTACGAGCAGTACTTC. It translates to CASKLAGPYEQYF.

The CDR3 DNA is TGCGCCAGCAGCCAAGTTTTGGGTGCCTACGAGCAGTACTTC. It yields the protein CASSQVLGAYEQYF. The V call is TRBV4-1, the J call TRBJ2-7; D is ambiguous. The CDR3 is 14 residues long. The germline V and J ends were trimmed by 1 base and 2 bases, with 9 bases remaining between them. Germline loops: CDR1 MGHRA, CDR2 YSYEKL.

The J gene is TRBJ1-5, the V gene TRBV4-1; D possibly corresponds to TRBD1 (5 bases). Trimming cost V 3 bases and J 1 base, with 13 bases left between them. Germline assignment: CDR1 MGHRA and CDR2 YSYEKL. This CDR3 contains 16 residues. CDR3: CASSQRGVGSNQPQHF. In DNA, the CDR3 is TGCGCCAGCAGCCAGAGGGGTGTGGGGAGCAATCAGCCCCAGCATTTT.

A remark on this clone: The sample holds other DNA sequences that translate to the same CDR3. This chain links TRBV5-1 with TRBJ1-1; D unresolved. The CDR3 is made up of 14 amino acids. V gave up 0 bases and J gave up 0 bases, with 6 bases separating them. In germline, CDR1 is SGHRS, CDR2 YFSETQ. In DNA, the CDR3 is TGCGCCAGCAGCTTGGACAGATTGAACACTGAAGCTTTCTTT. This sequence encodes CASSLDRLNTEAFF.

The chain combines TRBV5-1 with TRBJ2-5; 12 bases are a match to TRBD2. This CDR3 contains 16 residues. The V gene's germline CDR1 is SGHRS and CDR2 YFSETQ. The trim removed 4 bases at V and 4 bases at J, leaving 8 bases unmatched. CDR3 bases: TGCGCCAGCAGCAGACTAGCGGGAGAGGGGGCAGAGACCCAGTACTTC. Protein sequence: CASSRLAGEGAETQYF.

V is TRBV19 and J is TRBJ1-6, with D possibly matching TRBD1 (6 bases). CDR3 size: 16 residues. Trimming shortened V by 3 bases and J by 4 bases, and 13 bases separated the two germline ends. Germline V gene lookup returns CDR1 LNHDA and CDR2 SQIVND (reference sequence). The CDR3 DNA reads TGTGCCAGTAGTATCGCGGACAGAATTTATAATTCACCCCTCCACTTT. Encoded protein: CASSIADRIYNSPLHF.

The V and J genes are TRBV2 and TRBJ1-4; D might be TRBD1 (6 bases). V was trimmed by 0 bases and J by 10 bases, leaving 9 bases between them. CDR3 length equals 13 residues. Germline V gives CDR1 SNHLY, CDR2 FYNNEI. The CDR3 DNA reads TGTGCCAGCAGTGAAGCGCTAGGGGGAAAACTGTTTTTT. This gives the protein CASSEALGGKLFF.

The V gene is TRBV6-6, the J gene TRBJ1-5; the match to TRBD1 covers 9 bases. Germline assignment: CDR1 MNHNY and CDR2 SVGAGI (reference sequence). J gave up 7 bases and V 0 bases, and 7 bases lay outside the gene matches. The CDR3 sequence is 16 residues long. CDR3 region: CASSYSKLQGAQPQHF. DNA for the CDR3: TGTGCCAGCAGTTACTCCAAATTACAGGGGGCCCAGCCCCAGCATTTT.

The rearrangement uses TRBV11-2 and TRBJ2-4; 7 nucleotides match TRBD1. The CDR3 consists of 17 residues. CDR1 and CDR2 (germline): SGHAT, FQNNGV. V shed 4 bases, J shed 2 bases, and the junction held 11 bases outside the gene matches. CDR3 region: CASSSIKHRGSKNIQYF. In DNA form, the CDR3 reads TGTGCCAGCAGCTCGATTAAGCACAGGGGCTCCAAAAACATTCAGTACTTC.

Comments on this clone: Other DNA variants within this sample encode the same CDR3. The chain uses TRBV10-2 and TRBJ2-7; 10 bases match TRBD1. Germline loops: CDR1 WSHSY, CDR2 SAAADI. V was clipped by 2 bases and J by 4 bases; unmatched bases: 8. The CDR3 sequence is 16 residues long. The CDR3: CASSEPGQGNGYEQYF. As DNA, the CDR3 is TGCGCCAGCAGTGAGCCGGGACAGGGGAATGGGTACGAGCAGTACTTC.

The chain has TRBV11-3 and TRBJ1-1; possibly TRBD1 for D (6 bases). The CDR3 runs to 14 residues. CDR1 is SGHNT and CDR2 is YENEEA in the germline V gene. Trimming removed 4 bases from V and 2 bases from J, with 11 bases in between. The CDR3 nucleotides are TGTGCCAGCAGCTCGACAGGTCACAACACTGAAGCTTTCTTT. It codes for CASSSTGHNTEAFF.

The chain has TRBV4-3 and TRBJ2-1; 7 bases map to TRBD1. CDR1 is LGHNA, CDR2 YSLEER, per germline. The CDR3 totals 15 residues. Trimming at V came to 4 bases and at J to 0 bases, leaving 3 bases not matched to a gene. This CDR3 is CASSLGQASYNEQFF. CDR3 coding DNA: TGCGCCAGCAGCCTTGGACAGGCCTCCTACAATGAGCAGTTCTTC.

CDR3 nucleotides: TGTGCCAGCAGCTCCGGGTCGGGGACCCAGTACTTC. Its protein is CASSSGSGTQYF. The chain joins TRBV11-3 to TRBJ2-5; D not certain. In germline, CDR1 is SGHNT, CDR2 YENEEA. The length of the CDR3 is 12 residues. V was pared by 4 bases and J by 7 bases, with 10 bases between.

The genes are TRBV7-2 and TRBJ1-2, with unresolved D. CDR1 and CDR2 from the germline V gene are SGHTA and FQGNSA. The CDR3 consists of 16 residues. V gave up 7 bases and J gave up 8 bases, with 26 bases separating them. In DNA form, the CDR3 reads TGTGCCAGCACTAAGGACTACAGAGATGTCTATAGGGGCTACACCTTC. This sequence encodes CASTKDYRDVYRGYTF.

Remarks on this clone: Distinct nucleotide sequences in the sample also encode this CDR3. J is TRBJ2-5 and V is TRBV5-1; a possible D gene is TRBD1 (5 bases). The ends were cut back, 5 bases at V and 2 bases at J, with 7 bases in the middle. The CDR3 is made up of 12 amino acids. Germline CDR1 and CDR2: SGHRS and YFSETQ. DNA of the CDR3: TGCGCCAGCAGTCGGACACAAGAGACCCAGTACTTC. It encodes CASSRTQETQYF.

The chain uses TRBV27 and TRBJ1-2; maybe TRBD1 (6 bases). V was cut by 2 bases and J by 5 bases, with 15 bases left in between. The CDR3 consists of 15 residues. Germline V gives CDR1 MNHEY, CDR2 SMNVEV (reference sequence). CDR3 region: CASSLGSGDRYGYTF. The CDR3 DNA is TGTGCCAGCAGTTTAGGGTCAGGGGATAGGTATGGCTACACCTTC.

The chain's CDR3 is CASSLGLGLPYNEQFF. CDR3 coding DNA: TGTGCCAGCAGCTTAGGGCTAGGGCTCCCCTACAATGAGCAGTTCTTC. This sequence joins TRBV11-3 and TRBJ2-1, with D unclear. V was cut by 1 base and J by 2 bases, with 12 bases left in between. CDR1 is SGHNT, CDR2 YENEEA, per germline. The CDR3 length is 16 residues.